The T cell receptor beta chain described here comes from a study of CD8+ T cells in alopecia areata. Study details: Oral tofacitinib (5 to 10 mg twice daily) was administered to treated patients.

cDNA serving as the sequencing template came from extracted, reverse transcribed RNA. Produced via immunoSEQ multiplex PCR; TCRdb's table is partial and in-frame only. In the table there are about 150,000 clones, around half of which are singletons. The V end lost 0 bases, the J end lost 8 bases, and 17 bases lay between the germline ends. CDR3 length: 15 residues. CDR1 and CDR2 from the germline V gene are SGHDT and YYEEEE. Sequenced material: CD8+ T cells sorted from blood, taken at week 0. The chain carries TRBV5-6 and TRBJ1-2; tentatively, D is TRBD1 (6 bases). The origin of this receptor is a human donor with alopecia areata. Here the CDR3 DNA reads TGTGCCAGCAGCTTGGAAACTGGACAGCTTTGGGGCTACACCTTC. Translated: CASSLETGQLWGYTF.